This T cell receptor beta chain was identified during a study of blood T cell repertoires in COVID-19 (dated by TCRdb to about 2020). About the investigation overall: Samples from collaborators originated in the United States, Italy and Spain and spanned both the acute and convalescent phases of COVID-19. The material from the prospective study consisted of cDNA or gDNA derived from T cells, B-cell-depleted T cells, or PBMCs. Deeply sampled blood TCRbeta repertoires from subjects exposed to, actively infected with, or recovered from COVID-19 were included in the dataset. A freely available public database, intended as a resource for researchers studying the immune response to SARS-CoV-2, is where the repertoires were released. The samples were drawn from two sources: the first 160 participants of the ongoing ImmuneRACE study, and fewer than 1,500 subjects contributed by 6 global collaborators. Nearly every sample came with metadata listing a de-identified subject ID, COVID-19 status, age in years and sex. Where available, HLA class I and class II types were taken from metadata supplied by the sample provider and were not determined by assay-based typing. Results the study describes overall, beyond this receptor: The quantity of clinical and demographic metadata differed by source and by participant and was supplied without curation.

Comments on this clone: The clone's antigen remains unknown. The input lacks base qualities; no much larger clone sits a single base away.

TCRbeta CDR3 regions were amplified from genomic DNA using the immunoSEQ Assay, a bias-controlled multiplex PCR. Concerning the study's data processing: The number of nucleated cells in each sample was estimated from the amplification of reference gene primers within the assay. Sequence reads were collapsed and filtered to measure the absolute abundance of every unique TCRbeta CDR3 rearrangement. For each sample, productive Simpson clonality was calculated as the square root of Simpson's diversity index over productive rearrangements. The table was pulled from immuneACCESS by TCRdb, which kept in-frame rearrangements only. Such tables lose some clones; where checked, under half of the loss comes from unresolved V genes, and the rest has no known cause. V and J calls and clone size are copied from that table; D and trimming were computed from the DNA. Counted in this sample were some 48,000 clones; about four fifths of them appeared once. Roughly 5% of the sample is in the top ten clones.

Whole blood was collected in K2EDTA tubes by collaborating institutions according to the institutions' own protocols. For TCRbeta analysis, collaborators shipped samples in one of three forms: frozen whole blood, isolated PBMCs, or DNA extracted from either of those sample types. The trim is 1 base for V and 8 bases for J, with a gap of 14 bases between the germline ends. Reading from cysteine to phenylalanine, the CDR3 counts 14 amino acids. This entry keeps only the CDR3 DNA: 42 bases, framed from base 1. The germline V gene yields MNHNS for CDR1 and SASEGT for CDR2. The V gene is TRBV6-1 and the J gene is TRBJ1-2; a weak D assignment points to TRBD1 (6 bases agree). The sequence was collected from a human donor in a cohort sampled during active COVID-19. Sequencing was performed on peripheral blood. The CDR3 reads CASSEDRVSGGYTF. The sequenced DNA is TGTGCCAGCAGTGAAGACAGGGTATCGGGAGGCTACACCTTC.